The clone carrying this T cell receptor beta chain appeared a few times. V gave up 3 bases and J gave up 5 bases, with 11 bases separating them. The CDR3 runs 14 residues. CDR1 is KGHSH, CDR2 LQKENI, per germline. One entry per CDR3 protein results from TCRdb running MiXCR on the 5' RACE reads. The top ten clones hold roughly 23% of a sample with roughly 240,000 distinct CDR3 sequences, around 15% of them seen once. These data are taken from a study of T-cell memory formation after mild COVID-19. This rearrangement joins TRBV18 to TRBJ2-1; D remains ambiguous. This sequence was found in a man aged 18-30 years who had mild COVID-19 (a few samples of this study predate the infection). Cell type and time point are not known. Sequencing input: PBMCs or a T cell subset sorted from them (not recorded which). CDR3 residues: CASSPFQENNEQFF. The CDR3 coding sequence is TGTGCCAGCTCACCTTTCCAGGAGAACAATGAGCAGTTCTTC.